The present T cell receptor (beta chain) was sequenced within a study of beta chain features in type 1 diabetes. General study points: Patients with Type 1 diabetes showed moderately but significantly shorter TCRB CDR3s in all four CD4+ subsets.

All of the isolated RNA was reverse transcribed, so expressed TCRB transcripts were sequenced. About 3.7 million reads, on average, came from each naive, central memory and regulatory T cell sample. Method: immunoSEQ multiplex PCR; TCRdb's copy keeps in-frame clones and lacks some. The profile covers some 360,000 clones, with over 9% appearing a single time and about 0.64% taken by the ten largest. Germline assignment: CDR1 MNHEY and CDR2 SMNVEV (reference sequence). V lost 5 bases, J lost 7 bases, and 14 bases lay in between. This CDR3 has 14 residues. Heparinised blood was drawn once per donor, averaging around 120 mL. Isolation of CD4+ naive, central memory, regulatory and stem cell-like memory cells was achieved by sorting via CD45RO/CCR7/CD25/CD127/CD95/CD27. As concerns this clone: Antigen unknown.

The TCR originated in a man aged 30 to 45 with type 1 diabetes. The source material was central memory CD4+ T cells from blood. The chain carries TRBV27 and TRBJ1-4, with D unclear. CDR3 loop: CASSLLGFGEKLFF. The DNA of the CDR3 is TGTGCCAGCAGTCTATTGGGCTTTGGTGAAAAACTGTTTTTT.